This entry lists 11 T cell receptor beta chains sequenced from one sample in a study of blood T cell repertoires in COVID-19. Profiling relied on immunoSEQ multiplex PCR, and the TCRdb table lists in-frame clones only, not all of them. Seen here are a few hundred thousand clones, approximately 81% observed once, and the top ten hold approximately 5.1%. Sequenced input: peripheral blood. These receptor sequences come from a woman aged 55-69 years who had recovered from COVID-19.

The chain has TRBV25-1 and TRBJ1-2; D is perhaps TRBD1 (6 bases). Germline CDR1 reads MGHDK; CDR2 reads SYGVNS. The CDR3 sequence is 14 residues long. The V end lost 3 bases, the J end lost 8 bases, and 16 bases lay between the germline ends. The CDR3: CASSDVRGAKGYTF. In nucleotides, the CDR3 is TGTGCCAGCAGTGATGTCCGGGGGGCGAAGGGCTACACCTTC.

This clone has a handful of counts. V gene TRBV4-1 combines with J gene TRBJ2-3, with 7 bases that match TRBD2. CDR3 length equals 16 residues. Trimming cost V 4 bases and J 4 bases; bases outside gene matches: 11. Germline V gives CDR1 MGHRA, CDR2 YSYEKL. The CDR3 loop is CASSLGGGGGSDTQYF. CDR3 DNA: TGCGCCAGCAGCCTAGGAGGCGGGGGTGGCTCAGATACGCAGTATTTT.

This clone occurred a few times. This rearrangement joins TRBV7-9 to TRBJ1-2; the D is unclear. CDR1 and CDR2 from the germline V gene are SEHNR and FQNEAQ (reference sequence). The CDR3 has 15 residues. Trimming left V 1 base short and J 5 bases short, with 14 bases between. DNA of the CDR3: TGTGCCAGCAGCTTAGAATCCCTTCCCACATATGGCTACACCTTC. It translates to CASSLESLPTYGYTF.

The chain combines TRBV28 with TRBJ1-2; 7 nucleotides line up with TRBD1. The CDR3 is 14 amino acids. The J segment lost 4 bases and the V segment lost 3 bases, leaving 5 bases of the junction unmatched. Germline CDR1 reads MDHEN; CDR2 reads SYDVKM. CDR3 residues: CASSFIDRAYGYTF. CDR3 bases: TGTGCCAGCAGTTTCATTGACAGGGCCTATGGCTACACCTTC.

V usage is TRBV7-8 and J usage is TRBJ2-7; 7 bases are a match to TRBD1. Losses at the gene ends were 6 bases for V and 0 bases for J; bases not matched to a gene: 2. CDR3 size: 13 residues. The germline gives CDR1 SGHVS, CDR2 FQNEAQ. The CDR3 DNA sequence: TGTGCCAGCAGGAACAGGGGCTCCTACGAGCAGTACTTC. Protein: CASRNRGSYEQYF.

CDR3 sequence reads: CASRYRGRGQETQYF. The CDR3 nucleotides are TGTGCCAGCAGATACCGAGGGAGGGGCCAAGAGACCCAGTACTTC. V and J are TRBV7-2 and TRBJ2-5, with 7 bases that match TRBD2. This CDR3 is 15 amino acids long. With V trimmed by 6 bases and J by 1 base, 8 bases remained unmatched. Per the germline V gene, CDR1 is SGHTA and CDR2 is FQGNSA.

V is TRBV5-4 and J is TRBJ2-7, with 12 bases fitting TRBD2. In germline, CDR1 is SGHNT, CDR2 YYREEE (reference sequence). The CDR3 spans 15 residues. The trim removed 4 bases at V and 7 bases at J, leaving 9 bases unmatched. The CDR3 nucleotides are TGTGCCAGCAGCCTTCTAGCGGGGGGGCCGGGAGAGCAGTACTTC. Protein: CASSLLAGGPGEQYF.

The CDR3 DNA sequence: TGCGCCAGCAGCCTGACAGGGGTAAGCCAAGAGACCCAGTACTTC. This gives the protein CASSLTGVSQETQYF. The chain employs TRBV5-1 and TRBJ2-5; 8 nucleotides line up with TRBD1. Trimming removed 4 bases from V and 1 base from J; junction bases left unmatched: 6. The germline gives CDR1 SGHRS, CDR2 YFSETQ. The CDR3 has 15 residues.

The J gene is TRBJ2-3, the V gene TRBV3-1 (or the pseudogene TRBV3-2), with D unclear. Germline V lookup: CDR1 LGHDT, CDR2 YNNKEL (reference sequence). The CDR3 totals 13 residues. V lost 1 base, J lost 3 bases, and 5 bases lay in between. CDR3 sequence: CASSQGATDTQYF. In DNA form, the CDR3 reads TGTGCCAGCAGCCAAGGGGCAACAGATACGCAGTATTTT.

The rearrangement links TRBV5-8 to TRBJ2-3; 8 bases are shared with TRBD1. V lost 2 bases, J lost 4 bases, and 3 bases stayed unmatched. In germline, CDR1 is SGHTS, CDR2 YDEGEE. This CDR3 contains 14 residues. CDR3 residues: CASSFGQGADTQYF. In DNA, the CDR3 is TGTGCCAGCAGCTTCGGACAGGGTGCAGATACGCAGTATTTT.

This clone was seen a few times. The CDR3 spells CASSAPGGSYSPLHF. The CDR3 nucleotides are TGCGCCAGCAGCGCCCCAGGGGGTAGTTATTCACCCCTCCACTTT. The chain carries TRBV4-1 and TRBJ1-6; TRBD1 agrees at 7 bases. Unmatched junction bases numbered 9, after V lost 5 bases and J lost 8 bases. Germline-derived CDR1 and CDR2 are MGHRA and YSYEKL. This CDR3 contains 15 residues.